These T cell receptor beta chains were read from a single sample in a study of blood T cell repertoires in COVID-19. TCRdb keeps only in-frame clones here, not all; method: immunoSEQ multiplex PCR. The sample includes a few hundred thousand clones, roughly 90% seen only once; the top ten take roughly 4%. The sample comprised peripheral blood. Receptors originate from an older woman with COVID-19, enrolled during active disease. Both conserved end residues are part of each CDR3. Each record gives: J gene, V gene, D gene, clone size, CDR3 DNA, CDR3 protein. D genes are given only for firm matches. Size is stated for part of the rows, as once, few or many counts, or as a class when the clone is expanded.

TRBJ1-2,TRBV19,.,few,TGTGCCAGTAGTACTACACGGACAGTGTATGGCTACACCTTC,CASSTTRTVYGYTF
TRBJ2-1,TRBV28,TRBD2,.,TGTGCCAGCAGTTTCAAGACTAGCGGGGGCCAAAAGTACAATGAGCAGTTCTTC,CASSFKTSGGQKYNEQFF
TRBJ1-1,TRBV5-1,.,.,TGCGCCAGCAGCTTGGGGGACTGGGGTACTGAAGCTTTCTTT,CASSLGDWGTEAFF
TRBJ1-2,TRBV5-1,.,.,TGCGCCACCAGCGAGGGTAGTAACTATGGCTACACCTTC,CATSEGSNYGYTF
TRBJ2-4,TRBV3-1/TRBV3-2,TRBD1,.,TGTGCCAGCAGCCCACGAGGGGACAGGGGAGTTGGGGCCAAAAACATTCAGTACTTC,CASSPRGDRGVGAKNIQYF
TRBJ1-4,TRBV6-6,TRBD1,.,TGTGCCAGCAGCCCCGGGGACAGGTCTAATGAAAAACTGTTTTTT,CASSPGDRSNEKLFF
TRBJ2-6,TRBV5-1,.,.,TGCGCCAGCAGCTTGCTCGTCTCTGGGGCCAACGTCCTGACTTTC,CASSLLVSGANVLTF
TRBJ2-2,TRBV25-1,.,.,TGTGCCAGCAGTGCGGTCTCAGGGGTACGCACCGGGGAGCTGTTTTTT,CASSAVSGVRTGELFF
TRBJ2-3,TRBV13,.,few,TGTGCCAGCAGCTTATCTCCGGGGGATACGCAGTATTTT,CASSLSPGDTQYF
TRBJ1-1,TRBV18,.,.,TGTGCCAGCTCACCCGACTGGAAGAACACTGAAGCTTTCTTT,CASSPDWKNTEAFF
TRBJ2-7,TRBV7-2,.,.,TGTGCCAGCAGCTTAGAAGTGAGGCAAGGCGAGCAGTACTTC,CASSLEVRQGEQYF
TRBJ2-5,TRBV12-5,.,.,TGTGCTAGTGGGTCCGAGGGGACCCAGTACTTC,CASGSEGTQYF
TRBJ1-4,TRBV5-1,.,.,TGCGCCAGCGCGGGGCAGACTAATGAAAAACTGTTTTTT,CASAGQTNEKLFF
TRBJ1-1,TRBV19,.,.,TGTGCCAGTAGTACCCTCAGGGGTTCATCAGCTGAAGCTTTCTTT,CASSTLRGSSAEAFF
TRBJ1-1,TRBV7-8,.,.,TGTGCCAGCAGCTTAGAGAGGAACACTGAAGCTTTCTTT,CASSLERNTEAFF
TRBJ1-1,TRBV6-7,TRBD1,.,TGTGCCAGTCCTCCAGGGGACAGAGAAGCTTTCTTT,CASPPGDREAFF